The present T cell receptor (beta chain) was sequenced within a study of blood T cell repertoires in COVID-19. Looking at the study overall: The United States, Italy and Spain were the sources of the acute and convalescent COVID-19 samples. In each case, the material was cDNA or gDNA derived from T cells, B-cell-depleted T cells, or PBMCs.

The authors' processing: Nucleated cell counts were estimated from reference gene primer amplification. Assay used: immunoSEQ multiplex PCR; TCRdb lists only in-frame clones, some missing. The V and J calls and clone size come from that table; D and trimming were worked out from the DNA. This table has 43,000 or so clones, around 83% appearing once. The CDR3 consists of 14 residues. The germline gives CDR1 LGHNT, CDR2 FRNRAP. V was cut by 1 base and J by 4 bases, with 8 bases left in between. This clonotype was obtained from a woman aged 80 or over with acute or convalescent COVID-19. V is TRBV12-5 and J is TRBJ1-3; the D gene is possibly TRBD1 (5 bases). Sequenced: peripheral blood. For the CDR3, the DNA is TGTGCTAGTGGTTTGGGACAGCAAGGAAACACCATATATTTT. Encoded protein: CASGLGQQGNTIYF.